This T cell receptor (beta chain) was sequenced during a study of T cell responses to AZD1222 COVID-19 vaccine. Study-level results: White British donors predominated, females outnumbered males, and clonal diversity was possibly underestimated. Of the AZD1222 recipients, only 5 or 6 were seropositive at baseline.

The CDR3 runs 15 residues. V gave up 4 bases and J gave up 4 bases; unmatched junction bases: 10. CDR1 and CDR2 (germline): SGHRS, YFSETQ. Libraries were prepared by immunoSEQ multiplex PCR; TCRdb keeps only in-frame clonotypes and omits some of them. The sample includes approximately 85,000 clones, about 86% seen only once; the top ten take approximately 6%. In its sample, this clone was seen once. As yet, its antigen is unknown. V usage is TRBV5-1 and J usage is TRBJ2-7; 8 nucleotides align to TRBD2. This sequence originates from an adult in good health. Sequenced material: peripheral blood, taken on day 0 of AZD1222 vaccination. CDR3 sequence reads: CASSPNGLADYEQYF. For the CDR3, the DNA is TGCGCCAGCAGCCCTAACGGACTAGCTGATTACGAGCAGTACTTC. The entire variable domain, with the rest obtained from reference TRBV5-1 and TRBJ2-7, is as follows: KAGVTQTPRYLIKTRGQQVTLSCSPISGHRSVSWYQQTPGQGLQFLFEYFSETQRNKGNFPGRFSGRQFSNSRSEMNVSTLELGDSALYLCASSPNGLADYEQYFGPGTRLTVT.